These T cell receptor beta chains were read from a single sample in a study of shared clonotypes between healthy human individuals. The protocol was immunoSEQ multiplex PCR, while the TCRdb copy is restricted to in-frame clones and leaves out a portion. The table shows roughly 680,000 clones, with approximately 77% occurring only once. Sequencing was carried out using memory CD4+ T cells sorted from blood. All receptors come from a woman under 40 in good health. Both conserved end residues are part of each CDR3. The listing skips clone size in some rows; elsewhere it reads once, few, many or a size class.

abundance: -
v_gene: TRBV13
CDR3aa: CASRTDRAANYGYTF

abundance: -
v_gene: TRBV23-1
CDR3aa: CASSQSLRRGTDTQYF

abundance: -
v_gene: TRBV9
CDR3aa: CASSALAGGYYNEQFF

abundance: -
v_gene: TRBV5-8
CDR3aa: CASSPLGGGGANVLTF

abundance: -
v_gene: TRBV6-6
CDR3aa: CASMFFNEQFF

abundance: -
v_gene: TRBV28
CDR3aa: CASTLTGTYSNQPQHF

abundance: -
v_gene: TRBV7-9
CDR3aa: CASSLGLALAGGKNIQYF

abundance: -
v_gene: TRBV28
CDR3aa: CASRFGTGGTEAFF

abundance: few
v_gene: TRBV29-1
CDR3aa: CSQRRLNTEAFF

abundance: -
v_gene: TRBV10-2
CDR3aa: CASSALSAQGQGEAFF

abundance: -
v_gene: TRBV30
CDR3aa: CAWSPSSAQPQHF

abundance: -
v_gene: TRBV29-1
CDR3aa: CSVEDPAAGTSNYGYTF

abundance: -
v_gene: TRBV5-4
CDR3aa: CASSLDSLVFHF

abundance: -
v_gene: TRBV5-1
CDR3aa: CASKVGPTTGELFF

abundance: -
v_gene: TRBV27
CDR3aa: CASSRGYEQYF

abundance: -
v_gene: TRBV5-1
CDR3aa: CASSLGTWEQFF

abundance: -
v_gene: TRBV6-1
CDR3aa: CASSEARGGPQHF

abundance: many
v_gene: TRBV6-6
CDR3aa: CASSWGTGHSGNTIYF

abundance: many
v_gene: TRBV7-6
CDR3aa: CASSLGQDRPQHF

abundance: -
v_gene: TRBV11-2
CDR3aa: CASSLELADHNEQFF

abundance: -
v_gene: TRBV28
CDR3aa: CASTPGGDYVGYTF

abundance: -
v_gene: TRBV11-3
CDR3aa: CASSYGTSGTNEQFF

abundance: -
v_gene: TRBV28
CDR3aa: CASSLGREKLFF

abundance: -
v_gene: TRBV5-6
CDR3aa: CASSALGGRATEQFF

abundance: -
v_gene: TRBV19
CDR3aa: CASSHPPGGIEQYF

abundance: -
v_gene: TRBV29-1
CDR3aa: CSVEARLFKETQYF

abundance: -
v_gene: TRBV6-1
CDR3aa: CASSEGHYRDTQYF

abundance: -
v_gene: TRBV7-6
CDR3aa: CASSLMGQPNTGELFF

abundance: -
v_gene: TRBV2
CDR3aa: CASSVETTRAKNIQYF

abundance: once
v_gene: TRBV5-1
CDR3aa: CASSQPGQGPEQYF

abundance: -
v_gene: TRBV6-5
CDR3aa: CASSFREGTEAFF

abundance: once
v_gene: TRBV11-2
CDR3aa: CASSFGAGAAGELFF

abundance: -
v_gene: TRBV18
CDR3aa: CASSPGTVQYF

abundance: once
v_gene: TRBV5-1
CDR3aa: CASSWTGAVSSYGYTF

abundance: -
v_gene: TRBV2
CDR3aa: CASSVGTEAFF

abundance: -
v_gene: TRBV19
CDR3aa: CASSKSLSLAYEQYF

abundance: many
v_gene: TRBV19
CDR3aa: CASSIMATPSYEQYF

abundance: -
v_gene: TRBV18
CDR3aa: CASSGQGFGTAQETQYF

abundance: -
v_gene: TRBV27
CDR3aa: CASSLGLARGGEQFF

abundance: -
v_gene: TRBV29-1
CDR3aa: CSVELGLAVPGTQYF

abundance: -
v_gene: TRBV6-5
CDR3aa: CASSPRTGREQFF

abundance: -
v_gene: TRBV7-9
CDR3aa: CASSLFSAGSGANVLTF

abundance: few
v_gene: TRBV28
CDR3aa: CASSLPWGTEAFF

abundance: -
v_gene: TRBV2
CDR3aa: CASSEVASGVHTDTQYF

abundance: many
v_gene: TRBV5-4
CDR3aa: CASSPASSSEQFF

abundance: few
v_gene: TRBV5-6
CDR3aa: CASSSGPGREQFF

abundance: -
v_gene: TRBV7-8
CDR3aa: CASSPVGPGQPQHF

abundance: -
v_gene: TRBV4-1
CDR3aa: CASSQEGLPRDDQYF

abundance: once
v_gene: TRBV5-4
CDR3aa: CASSAPRTEAFF